Below are 9 T cell receptor beta chains sequenced from a single sample in a study of metastatic and nonmetastatic thyroid tumors. TCRdb reanalyzed the PCR reads via MiXCR. Of under 15,000 clones in the sample, around 29% are singletons; the top ten hold about 12%. None of the patients had undergone any treatment ahead of thyroid surgery. The sequenced sample consisted of tumor tissue. These receptors originate from a female donor with papillary thyroid cancer or a benign thyroid nodule (not recorded which). Some clones in this sample may be carry-over from other donors' samples.

This clone occurred a few times. The chain uses TRBV27 and TRBJ1-2; a weak D match, TRBD1 (5 bases). In germline, CDR1 is MNHEY, CDR2 SMNVEV (reference sequence). With 1 base removed from V and 3 bases from J, the gap between germline ends came to 15 bases. CDR3 length: 16 residues. The CDR3 coding sequence is TGTGCCAGCAGTTTATTCCCGGGGGGAGGAGACTATGGCTACACCTTC. It translates to CASSLFPGGGDYGYTF.

This chain links TRBV6-1 with TRBJ2-7; TRBD1 aligns across 10 bases. CDR1 MNHNS and CDR2 SASEGT come from the germline V gene. The CDR3 loop spans 15 amino acids. Trimming at V came to 5 bases and at J to 3 bases, leaving 7 bases not matched to a gene. The CDR3 nucleotides read TGTGCCAGCAGTCCCCGACAGGGGGCGGTCTACGAGCAGTACTTC. This sequence encodes CASSPRQGAVYEQYF.

This clone was found a few times. One junction end does not reproduce the germline sequence, and a read error may be involved. This chain joins TRBV10-3 and TRBJ1-1, with TRBD1 as a possible D gene (6 bases). Germline CDR1 reads ENHRY; CDR2 reads SYGVKD. The CDR3 totals 15 residues. CDR3 sequence: CATSRGKGMNTEAFF. CDR3 in DNA: TGTGCCACCAGTAGGGGGAAAGGAATGAACACTGAGGCTTTCTTT.

In its sample, this clone was seen many times. Given a much more abundant clone one base away, this may be a read error. V and J are TRBV5-1 and TRBJ1-1, with D possibly being TRBD1 (6 bases). V shed 3 bases and J shed 6 bases, with 15 bases lying between them. Germline values: CDR1 SGHRS, CDR2 YFSETQ. This CDR3 has 14 residues. Here the CDR3 DNA reads TGCGCCAGCAGCTCGACAGGTTCGTACGCTGAAGCTTTCTTT. Translating gives CASSSTGSYAEAFF.

This clone was observed at least ten times. The gene calls are TRBV5-4 and TRBJ1-3; D gene uncertain. V was pared by 3 bases and J by 10 bases, with 5 bases between. This CDR3 is 10 amino acids long. CDR1 is SGHNT, CDR2 YYREEE, per germline (reference sequence). The CDR3 coding sequence is TGTGCCAGCAGCTCCCTAACCATATATTTT. Encoded protein: CASSSLTIYF.

This clone was counted a few times. The chain couples TRBV6-1 to TRBJ2-5; 7 bases map to TRBD1. The CDR3 is 14 amino acids. Unmatched junction bases numbered 3, after V lost 5 bases and J lost 0 bases. The germline V gene has CDR1 MNHNS and CDR2 SASEGT. The CDR3, as DNA: TGTGCCAGCAGTAGGGGACAGAACCAAGAGACCCAGTACTTC. It yields the protein CASSRGQNQETQYF.

This clone has more than one count but fewer than ten. The gene calls are TRBV6-4 and TRBJ2-2, with D tentatively TRBD2 (5 bases). The CDR3 is 13 amino acids. V lost 3 bases, J lost 3 bases, and 5 bases lay in between. Germline V gene sequence: CDR1 MRHNA, CDR2 SNTAGT. Here the CDR3 DNA reads TGTGCCAGCAGTGAGCGGGACACCGGGGAGCTGTTTTTT. This gives the protein CASSERDTGELFF.

The chain has TRBV9 and TRBJ2-7, with a weak D call TRBD2 (6 bases). Trimming pared 4 bases from V and 0 bases from J, leaving 14 bases between. Germline CDR1 reads SGDLS; CDR2 reads YYNGEE. This CDR3 is built from 15 residues. The DNA for the CDR3 is TGTGCCAGCAGCCCCGATAGCGGTAGCTCCTACGAGCAGTACTTC. Translation: CASSPDSGSSYEQYF.

The rearrangement links TRBV7-9 to TRBJ1-2; the D is unclear. This CDR3 comprises 12 residues. Looked up from germline, CDR1 is SEHNR and CDR2 is FQNEAQ (reference sequence). V gave up 4 bases and J gave up 4 bases, with 7 bases separating them. DNA of the CDR3: TGTGCCAGCAGCTATGGCAGCTATGGCTACACCTTC. The encoded protein is CASSYGSYGYTF.